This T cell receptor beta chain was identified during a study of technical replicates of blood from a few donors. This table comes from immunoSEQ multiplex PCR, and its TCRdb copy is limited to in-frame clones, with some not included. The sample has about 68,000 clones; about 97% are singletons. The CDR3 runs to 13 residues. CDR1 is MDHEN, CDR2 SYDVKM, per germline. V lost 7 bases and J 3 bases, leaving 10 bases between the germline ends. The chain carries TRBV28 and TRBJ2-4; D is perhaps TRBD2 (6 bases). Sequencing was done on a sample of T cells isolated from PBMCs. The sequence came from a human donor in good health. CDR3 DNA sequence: TGTGCCAGCATTCAGGGAGGCAAAAACATTCAGTACTTC. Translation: CASIQGGKNIQYF.